A selection of T cell receptor beta chains follows, all from one sample in a study of T cells after yellow fever vaccination. Each CDR3 protein is one row after TCRdb ran MiXCR on the 5' RACE reads. The repertoire holds approximately 330,000 distinct CDR3 sequences, with around 12% as singletons. The sample here was CD4+ T cells sorted from PBMCs, taken 15 days after the yellow fever booster vaccination. These receptors all stem from a man aged 18-30 years who received the YFV17D yellow fever vaccine. The CDR3 runs from the conserved cysteine through the conserved F or W. D genes are given only for firm matches. The size entry is marked missing in some rows and otherwise reads once, few, many or a size class.

J	length	size	V	D	DNA	CDR3
TRBJ2-3	11	.	TRBV7-8	.	TGTGCCACCCAACACACAGATACGCAGTATTTT	CATQHTDTQYF
TRBJ1-6	15	.	TRBV4-2	.	TGTGCCAGCAGCCAAGAATATCTTAGTGTGTCACCCCTCCACTTT	CASSQEYLSVSPLHF
TRBJ1-1	17	few	TRBV7-8	TRBD1	TGTGCCAGCAGCTTAGCCACAAATTCACAGGGGCTGTCTGAAGCTTTCTTT	CASSLATNSQGLSEAFF
TRBJ2-5	14	.	TRBV18	.	TGTGCCAGCTCACCACCGGCAGTAAAAGAGACCCAGTACTTC	CASSPPAVKETQYF
TRBJ1-1	13	few	TRBV7-3	.	TGTGCCAGCAGACGTGAAGGGAGCACTGAAGCTTTCTTT	CASRREGSTEAFF
TRBJ1-6	13	.	TRBV29-1	TRBD1	TGCAGCGTTGGAACAGGGGGCAATTCACCCCTCCACTTT	CSVGTGGNSPLHF
TRBJ2-2	14	few	TRBV12-3/TRBV12-4	.	TGTGCCAGCGGGCCGGGACAGAACACCGGGGAGCTGTTTTTT	CASGPGQNTGELFF
TRBJ1-5	13	.	TRBV7-2	TRBD1	TGTGCCAGCAGCCTGGGACAGCCTCAGCCCCAGCATTTT	CASSLGQPQPQHF
TRBJ2-2	14	.	TRBV3-1	TRBD2	TGTGCCACCGACAGAGCGGGGTCCCCCGGGGAGCTGTTTTTT	CATDRAGSPGELFF
TRBJ1-2	12	few	TRBV20-1	.	TGCAGTGCCCGGGACCTGGGTGATGGCTACACCTTC	CSARDLGDGYTF
TRBJ1-6	16	many	TRBV4-2	.	TGTGCCAGCAGCCCCGATATCCAGGGGCGTAATTCACCCCTCCACTTT	CASSPDIQGRNSPLHF
TRBJ1-5	13	.	TRBV30	.	TGTGCCTGGAGTCGCGGGTCCGGGCAGCCCCAGCATTTT	CAWSRGSGQPQHF
TRBJ2-2	16	.	TRBV4-3	TRBD1	TGCGCCAGCACTTTAGACCCCGGGACAGGGGACCGGGAGCTGTTTTTT	CASTLDPGTGDRELFF
TRBJ1-2	14	.	TRBV29-1	.	TGCAGCGTTGGGCGAATTAGCGCGGACTATGGCTACACCTTC	CSVGRISADYGYTF
TRBJ1-3	14	few	TRBV7-8	.	TGTGCCAGCAGCTTAAAAGTTCTGGGAAACACCATATATTTT	CASSLKVLGNTIYF
TRBJ2-6	17	once	TRBV7-3	.	TGTGCCAGCAGCTTAGGGGGCCCCCCCTCTGGGGCCAACGTCCTGACTTTC	CASSLGGPPSGANVLTF
TRBJ2-5	14	.	TRBV5-4	TRBD1	TGTGCCAGCAGCTTGGCTAGGGGGCGAGAGACCCAGTACTTC	CASSLARGRETQYF
TRBJ2-2	13	many	TRBV5-1	.	TGCGCCAGCAGGCCGCTTGGCACCGGGGAGCTGTTTTTT	CASRPLGTGELFF
TRBJ1-1	13	few	TRBV20-1	.	TGCAGTGCCCCCGATCGGGGAAACACTGAAGCTTTCTTT	CSAPDRGNTEAFF
TRBJ1-5	16	.	TRBV7-9	.	TGTGCCAGCAGCCGCGACCCTGGGGGAGGTTCTCAGCCCCAGCATTTT	CASSRDPGGGSQPQHF
TRBJ2-2	15	.	TRBV18	TRBD1	TGTGCCAGCTCAGCCAGGACAGGACTCACCGGGGAGCTGTTTTTT	CASSARTGLTGELFF
TRBJ2-6	14	many	TRBV5-1	.	TGCGCCAGCGACAGCGACTCTGGGGCCAACGTCCTGACTTTC	CASDSDSGANVLTF
TRBJ2-3	15	few	TRBV5-1	TRBD1	TGCGCCAGCAGCTTGTCAGGACAGGAGTATGATACGCAGTATTTT	CASSLSGQEYDTQYF
TRBJ1-1	15	many	TRBV20-1	.	TGCAGTGCCAGTGAACCCGGGGTAGGGCGGACTGAAGCTTTCTTT	CSASEPGVGRTEAFF
TRBJ2-5	16	few	TRBV27	TRBD2	TGTGCCAGCAGTTCGGGACTAGCGGGGGCCCAAGAGACCCAGTACTTC	CASSSGLAGAQETQYF
TRBJ1-1	13	few	TRBV2	TRBD1	TGTGCCCGGACAGGGCTCATGAACACTGAAGCTTTCTTT	CARTGLMNTEAFF
TRBJ2-1	15	few	TRBV11-2	TRBD2	TGTGCCAGCAGTCCACTAGCGGGGGGCCGACATGAGCAGTTCTTC	CASSPLAGGRHEQFF
TRBJ2-3	14	few	TRBV5-1	.	TGCGCCAGCAGCTCGACAGCGAGCACAGATACGCAGTATTTT	CASSSTASTDTQYF
TRBJ2-1	12	.	TRBV30	.	TGTGCCTGGACTGGGGGCGACAATGAGCAGTTCTTC	CAWTGGDNEQFF
TRBJ1-6	13	.	TRBV7-9	.	TGTGCCAGCAGCTTAGTCTCAAATTCACCCCTCCACTTT	CASSLVSNSPLHF
TRBJ1-1	16	.	TRBV12-5	.	TGTGCTAGTGGTTTGGTACTGGGGGGCCGGGACACTGAAGCTTTCTTT	CASGLVLGGRDTEAFF
TRBJ2-1	14	.	TRBV20-1	TRBD2	TGCAGTGCTTTAGCGGGGGGACGACCCAATGAGCAGTTCTTC	CSALAGGRPNEQFF
TRBJ2-3	16	few	TRBV3-1	TRBD2	TGTGCCAGCAGCCAAGGGAGCGGGGGATTCACAGATACGCAGTATTTT	CASSQGSGGFTDTQYF
TRBJ2-5	12	.	TRBV20-1	.	TGCAGTGCTAGGCCCCACGGAGAGACCCAGTACTTC	CSARPHGETQYF
TRBJ2-7	13	few	TRBV30	.	TGTGCCTGGACTGCAGGGGTCCCCTACGAGCAGTACTTC	CAWTAGVPYEQYF
TRBJ1-6	15	few	TRBV9	.	TGTGCCAGCAGCGGGTCGGACGGACGATATTCACCCCTCCACTTT	CASSGSDGRYSPLHF
TRBJ2-1	15	few	TRBV18	TRBD1	TGTGCCAGCTCACCTGTGACAGGGGGTCGGGGTGAGCAGTTCTTC	CASSPVTGGRGEQFF
TRBJ2-4	15	many	TRBV5-1	.	TGCGCCAGCAGCTTGAACAGGGCGGAGGGGGACATTCAGTACTTC	CASSLNRAEGDIQYF
TRBJ2-1	12	.	TRBV19	.	TGTGCCAGTAGTGACCTAGCTTTGGGGCAGTTCTTC	CASSDLALGQFF
TRBJ1-6	14	.	TRBV7-6	TRBD1	TGTGCCAGCAGCTTCGGACAGGGGGCTTCACCCCTCCACTTT	CASSFGQGASPLHF
TRBJ2-4	12	.	TRBV29-1	.	TGCAGCGTTGGGACGGACAAAAACATTCAGTACTTC	CSVGTDKNIQYF
TRBJ1-1	14	few	TRBV19	.	TGTGCCAGTAGTCCCACAATCATGATATCGGAAGCTTTCTTT	CASSPTIMISEAFF
TRBJ1-3	16	.	TRBV18	.	TGTGCCAGCTCACCATCGGAGGGAACCTCTGGAAACACCATATATTTT	CASSPSEGTSGNTIYF
TRBJ1-1	13	few	TRBV7-9	.	TGTGCCACCCTACCTTTCGGGTACACTGAAGCTTTCTTT	CATLPFGYTEAFF
TRBJ1-1	15	few	TRBV5-1	.	TGCGCCAGCAGCTTGGCCGAGACAGGCGGCTTTGTAGCTTTCTTT	CASSLAETGGFVAFF
TRBJ1-1	13	few	TRBV20-1	.	TGCAGTGCTAGAAAGGTGTCGAACACTGAAGCTTTCTTT	CSARKVSNTEAFF
TRBJ1-5	14	few	TRBV20-1	.	TGCAGTGCTAGTCTCCAGGGGAGCCATCAGCCCCAGCATTTT	CSASLQGSHQPQHF
TRBJ1-2	16	.	TRBV4-2	.	TGTGCCAGCAGCCAACTCGACCCAGGGTTTGGGTATGGCTACACCTTC	CASSQLDPGFGYGYTF
TRBJ1-1	14	.	TRBV29-1	.	TGCAGCGCCGCCCTGGGATTCCCTGGGACTGAAGCTTTCTTT	CSAALGFPGTEAFF
TRBJ2-2	14	.	TRBV20-1	TRBD2	TGCAGTGCTAGCGGGGGGGCGAACACCGGGGAGCTGTTTTTT	CSASGGANTGELFF
TRBJ2-7	13	.	TRBV20-1	.	TGCAGTGCTAGCGAGGCCACTTTCCGGGAGCAGTACTTC	CSASEATFREQYF
TRBJ2-2	18	few	TRBV4-3	TRBD2	TGCGCCAGCAGCCAAGGCGCCAGCGGGGAGGCGAACACCGGGGAGCTGTTTTTT	CASSQGASGEANTGELFF
TRBJ1-6	12	many	TRBV3-1	TRBD1	TGTGCCAGCAGGACAGGGTTTTCACCCCTCCACTTT	CASRTGFSPLHF
TRBJ2-5	15	.	TRBV5-4	TRBD2	TGTGCCAGCAGCAGCACTAGCGGGGGACGGGAGACCCAGTACTTC	CASSSTSGGRETQYF
TRBJ2-1	16	.	TRBV5-1	.	TGCGCCAGCAGCTTGGCCCCTTTAGGGAACTACAATGAGCAGTTCTTC	CASSLAPLGNYNEQFF
TRBJ1-1	13	many	TRBV12-3/TRBV12-4	.	TGTGCCAGCAGTAACCTTCCCGGCACTGAAGCTTTCTTT	CASSNLPGTEAFF
TRBJ2-7	11	few	TRBV25-1	.	TGTGCCAGCAGTGAATCAAACGAGCAGTACTTC	CASSESNEQYF